This T cell receptor (beta chain) was retrieved from a study of blood T cell repertoires in COVID-19. Study information: Whether acute or convalescent, the COVID-19 samples came from the United States, Italy and Spain. Nucleic acid was either cDNA or gDNA, and it came from T cells, B-cell-depleted T cells, or PBMCs.

This CDR3 comprises 13 residues. Germline V gene sequence: CDR1 SGHAT, CDR2 FQNNGV. The ends lost 4 bases at V and 2 bases at J; junction bases unmatched: 2. Original data processing: Nucleated cell counts were estimated from reference gene primer amplification. Repertoires were generated with immunoSEQ multiplex PCR, while TCRdb's copy carries only in-frame clones and drops some. V and J calls and clone size follow that table, whereas D and trimming were derived from the DNA. The sample lists roughly 100,000 clones, 84% seen once, with approximately 12% in the top ten. Sequenced: peripheral blood. The source is a human donor in a cohort sampled during active or convalescent COVID-19. The chain employs TRBV11-2 and TRBJ2-7; 7 positions match TRBD1. The CDR3 spells CASSSGTAYEQYF. For the CDR3, the DNA is TGTGCCAGCAGCTCTGGGACAGCCTACGAGCAGTACTTC.